These T cell receptor beta chains were read from a single sample in a study of blood T cell repertoires in COVID-19. The protocol was immunoSEQ multiplex PCR, while the TCRdb copy is restricted to in-frame clones and leaves out a portion. The table lists about 150,000 clones, 70% to 80% of them singletons. Material for sequencing was peripheral blood. The receptors were sampled from a man aged 45-65 years with acute or convalescent COVID-19. Each CDR3 is given with its conserved first and last residue. A D gene is named only where the DNA matches it firmly. The size entry is marked missing in some rows and otherwise reads once, few, many or a size class.

clone size | J gene | D gene | V gene | CDR3 protein | CDR3 DNA
. | TRBJ1-3 | . | TRBV5-6 | CASSSWEGGGNTIYF | TGTGCCAGCAGCTCGTGGGAGGGTGGCGGAAACACCATATATTTT
. | TRBJ2-1 | TRBD2 | TRBV11-2 | CASSLRETSVNEQFF | TGTGCCAGCAGCTTGAGGGAGACTAGCGTCAATGAGCAGTTCTTC
. | TRBJ2-3 | TRBD2 | TRBV13 | CASSLRAGGPRTDTQYF | TGTGCCAGCAGCTTGCGTGCGGGGGGACCCCGCACAGATACGCAGTATTTT
. | TRBJ2-3 | TRBD1 | TRBV24-1 | CATSDPGRGQGDTQYF | TGTGCCACCAGTGACCCGGGCAGGGGGCAGGGAGATACGCAGTATTTT
. | TRBJ2-6 | . | TRBV4-1 | CASSQGPFSGANVLTF | TGCGCCAGCAGCCAAGGGCCCTTCTCTGGGGCCAACGTCCTGACTTTC
. | TRBJ2-2 | TRBD1 | TRBV7-3 | CASSRQGAIGGELFF | TGTGCCAGCAGCAGACAGGGGGCTATCGGCGGGGAGCTGTTTTTT
. | TRBJ1-2 | . | TRBV10-3 | CAISESAGVTPLANYGYTF | TGTGCCATCAGTGAGTCAGCGGGCGTAACACCCTTAGCTAACTATGGCTACACCTTC
. | TRBJ1-4 | TRBD1 | TRBV11-1 | CASSSDRGNEKLFF | TGTGCCAGCAGCTCGGACAGGGGTAATGAAAAACTGTTTTTT
few | TRBJ2-2 | . | TRBV11-2 | CASSLPPTSALGTGELFF | TGTGCCAGCAGCTTGCCCCCGACTTCTGCCTTGGGTACCGGGGAGCTGTTTTTT
. | TRBJ1-6 | . | TRBV10-2 | CASSTGIGSPLHF | TGCGCCAGCAGTACAGGGATAGGTTCACCCCTCCACTTT
once | TRBJ1-4 | . | TRBV12-3/TRBV12-4 | CASRTGYGEKLFF | TGTGCCAGCAGAACAGGGTACGGCGAAAAACTGTTTTTT
. | TRBJ1-2 | TRBD1 | TRBV24-1 | CATSDPSTGLNYGYTF | TGTGCCACCAGTGATCCCTCGACAGGGTTGAACTATGGCTACACCTTC
. | TRBJ1-1 | . | TRBV27 | CASSFSGRNTEAFF | TGTGCCAGCAGTTTCTCCGGGAGGAACACTGAAGCTTTCTTT
. | TRBJ1-1 | TRBD1 | TRBV12-5 | CASGLVLTGDTEAFF | TGTGCTAGTGGTTTGGTTCTTACAGGGGACACTGAAGCTTTCTTT
. | TRBJ1-1 | . | TRBV19 | CASRRGSEAFF | TGTGCCAGTAGAAGGGGGTCTGAAGCTTTCTTT
. | TRBJ1-3 | . | TRBV12-2 | CASRLSEGRFSGNTIYF | TGTGCAAGTCGCTTAAGCGAGGGAAGATTCTCTGGAAACACCATATATTTT
. | TRBJ2-2 | . | TRBV10-3 | CAISGSGTKNTGELFF | TGTGCCATCAGTGGATCCGGGACAAAGAACACCGGGGAGCTGTTTTTT
. | TRBJ1-3 | . | TRBV9 | CASSVTTGPGNTIYF | TGTGCCAGCAGCGTGACGACAGGTCCAGGAAACACCATATATTTT
. | TRBJ1-1 | TRBD1 | TRBV9 | CASSVGTGGNTEAFF | TGTGCCAGCAGCGTAGGGACAGGGGGGAACACTGAAGCTTTCTTT
. | TRBJ1-6 | TRBD1 | TRBV6-5 | CASRPGGIYNSPLHF | TGTGCCAGCAGACCAGGGGGAATTTATAATTCACCCCTCCACTTT
. | TRBJ1-2 | TRBD1 | TRBV19 | CASSTRDRGIGGYTF | TGTGCCAGTAGTACCCGGGACAGGGGAATAGGTGGCTACACCTTC
. | TRBJ1-4 | . | TRBV5-1 | CASSHQPGSDNEKLFF | TGCGCCAGCAGCCACCAACCGGGGTCGGATAATGAAAAACTGTTTTTT
. | TRBJ1-2 | . | TRBV11-2 | CASSPSAGDYGYTF | TGTGCCAGCAGCCCCTCGGCAGGTGACTATGGCTACACCTTC
. | TRBJ2-7 | . | TRBV7-3 | CASSPIGGSESYEQYF | TGTGCCAGCAGCCCTATCGGGGGTTCTGAATCCTACGAGCAGTACTTC
. | TRBJ2-7 | . | TRBV18 | CASSPSISYEQYF | TGTGCCAGCTCACCATCAATCTCCTACGAGCAGTACTTC
. | TRBJ2-7 | TRBD2 | TRBV10-3 | CAISPRVALAGGDYEQYF | TGTGCCATCAGCCCTCGAGTGGCACTAGCGGGGGGAGACTACGAGCAGTACTTC
. | TRBJ2-1 | . | TRBV6-1 | CASSEGAGRTYNEQFF | TGTGCCAGCAGTGAAGGGGCGGGGAGGACTTACAATGAGCAGTTCTTC
. | TRBJ1-6 | TRBD1 | TRBV2 | CASSLTRDSNSPLHF | TGTGCCAGCAGTCTAACCCGGGACAGTAATTCACCCCTCCACTTT
few | TRBJ1-1 | . | TRBV5-6 | CASSLLGDTEAFF | TGTGCCAGCAGCTTGCTCGGAGATACTGAAGCTTTCTTT
few | TRBJ2-1 | . | TRBV30 | CAWRAGLHLYNEQFF | TGTGCCTGGAGAGCGGGCTTACACCTCTACAATGAGCAGTTCTTC
few | TRBJ2-7 | . | TRBV5-5 | CASSILAGTDYYEQYF | TGTGCCAGCAGCATCCTAGCAGGGACGGACTACTACGAGCAGTACTTC
. | TRBJ2-7 | TRBD1 | TRBV18 | CASSLGQGYEQYF | TGTGCCAGCTCCTTGGGACAGGGCTACGAGCAGTACTTC
once | TRBJ2-3 | TRBD1 | TRBV2 | CASREDRGIDTQYF | TGTGCCAGCAGGGAGGACAGGGGGATAGATACGCAGTATTTT
once | TRBJ2-7 | TRBD1 | TRBV29-1 | CSVEVILPGQAYEQYF | TGCAGCGTTGAAGTTATCCTTCCGGGACAGGCCTACGAGCAGTACTTC
few | TRBJ1-1 | TRBD1 | TRBV5-1 | CASSPGGQGITEAFF | TGCGCCAGCAGCCCGGGGGGACAGGGTATAACTGAAGCTTTCTTT